One and the same sample provided the 7 T cell receptor beta chains below, sequenced in a study of CD8+ T cells in alopecia areata. It was cDNA, reverse transcribed from extracted RNA, that served as the sequencing template. Libraries were prepared by immunoSEQ multiplex PCR; TCRdb keeps only in-frame clonotypes and omits some of them. The table records approximately 300,000 clones without singletons, the ten largest covering 1.2%. The sorting of pooled cutaneous lymph node cells relied on CD4, CD8alpha, NKG2D, NKG2ACE and other markers. Source material: CD4+ T cells sorted from a lymph node. These receptors were taken from a C3H/HeJ mouse with alopecia areata. The strain bears MHC haplotype H2-k.

This clone has only a few counts. Gene names and germline refer to mouse. Read coverage stops 4 residues before the CDR3 terminus; the germline J gene supplies the remainder. The chain combines TRBV1 with TRBJ1-2; 7 positions agree with TRBD1. Losses at the gene ends were 3 bases for V and 3 bases for J; bases not matched to a gene: 1. CDR1 NSQYPW and CDR2 LRSPGD come from the germline V gene (reference sequence). This CDR3 has 13 residues. The CDR3 loop is CTCSAGTDSDYTF. Partial CDR3 DNA: TGCACCTGCAGTGCGGGGACAGACTCC.

This clone was counted at least ten times. Germline and genes: mouse. Other DNA sequences in this specimen translate into the identical CDR3. The covered CDR3 bases are TGTGCCAGCAGCCAACTGGGGGGTAGTGCAGAA. It is translated as CASSQLGGSAE. The entire CDR3 is CASSQLGGSAETLYF. The genes are TRBV5 and TRBJ2-3; 8 bases are a match to TRBD2. The DNA ends 4 residues before the CDR3 does, and the rest of the CDR3 is filled in from the germline J gene. The CDR3 totals 15 residues. CDR1 and CDR2 from the germline V gene are LGHNA and YNLKQL (reference sequence). Losses at the gene ends were 2 bases for V and 0 bases for J; bases not matched to a gene: 1.

As regards this clone: Gene names are mouse gene names. The CDR3 end lies 4 residues beyond the end of the read and is filled in from the germline J gene. The V and J genes are TRBV13-1 and TRBJ1-1; a possible D gene is TRBD1 (5 bases). CDR1 is NSHNY, CDR2 SYGAGN, per germline. This CDR3 contains 12 residues. Here the CDR3 reads CASRDWGGEVFF. The CDR3 DNA, read in part, is TGTGCCAGCAGGGACTGGGGGGGA.

With respect to this clone: All gene names here are mouse names. The CDR3 is cut off 4 residues early in the read; its end comes from the germline J gene. The chain is built from TRBV31 and TRBJ2-2; D ambiguous. Trimming shortened V by 0 bases and J by 0 bases, and 5 bases separated the two germline ends. This CDR3 has 14 amino acids. CDR1 and CDR2 from the germline V gene are GKSSPN and SITVG. The CDR3 bases that were read are TGTGCCTGGAGTCTACAGTCAAACACCGGG. Protein: CAWSLQSNTG. The CDR3 in its entirety is CAWSLQSNTGQLYF. The full variable domain, rest sourced from reference TRBV31 and TRBJ2-2, is AQTIHQWPVAEIKAVGSPLSLGCTIKGKSSPNLYWYWQATGGTLQQLFYSITVGQVESVVQLNLSASRPKDDQFILSTEKLLLSHSGFYLCAWSLQSNTGQLYFGEGSKLTVL.

Details on this clone: Mouse gene names and germline throughout. CDR3 sequence: CASSIAGRTGDTEVFF. The CDR3 DNA, read in part, is TGTGCCAGCAGTATAGCTGGCAGGACAGGGGACACA. The rearrangement joins TRBV19 to TRBJ1-1; 9 bases line up with TRBD1. The CDR3 extends 4 residues past the end of the read, so its final part is completed from the germline J gene. This CDR3 is 16 amino acids long. Trimming cost V 0 bases and J 3 bases; bases outside gene matches: 6. CDR1 is FNHDT and CDR2 is SITEND in the germline V gene (reference sequence). The whole variable domain, remainder taken from reference TRBV19 and TRBJ1-1, is GGIITQTPKFLIGQEGQKLTLKCQQNFNHDTMYWYRQDSGKGLRLIYYSITENDLQKGDLSEGYDASREKKSSFSLTVTSAQKNEMAVFLCASSIAGRTGDTEVFFGKGTRLTVV.

Notes on this clone: Gene names are the mouse ones. The read gets to within 4 residues of the CDR3 end, and the germline J gene fills in the rest. This chain uses TRBV5 with TRBJ2-1; the D is unclear. In germline, CDR1 is LGHNA, CDR2 YNLKQL (reference sequence). The CDR3 extends over 15 amino acids. V lost 0 bases and J lost 0, with 6 bases in between. CDR3 DNA (partial): TGTGCCAGCAGCCAAGACACACATAACTATGCT. Its protein product is CASSQDTHNYA. From start to end, the CDR3 is CASSQDTHNYAEQFF.

As concerns this clone: The gene names given are mouse names. The DNA ends 4 residues before the CDR3 does, and the rest of the CDR3 is filled in from the germline J gene. This chain links TRBV4 with TRBJ2-1; 10 bases agree with TRBD1. The germline V gene has CDR1 LGHDT and CDR2 YNNKQL (reference sequence). The ends lost 5 bases at V and 3 bases at J; junction bases unmatched: 4. This CDR3 contains 15 residues. CDR3 sequence reads: CASSARTGGYAEQFF. CDR3 DNA, as far as it was read: TGTGCCAGCAGCGCCCGGACAGGGGGCTATGCT.